Described below is a single TCR beta chain sequence and its context. Trimming took off 8 bases at V and 5 bases at J, with 20 bases between the two ends. From germline, CDR1 is MNHEY and CDR2 SVGAGI. The CDR3 spans 15 residues. TCRdb's copy holds only in-frame clones and misses some; the assay was immunoSEQ multiplex PCR. The sample has tens of thousands of clones; approximately 80% are singletons. This record belongs to a study of OX40 agonist ivuxolimab in advanced cancers. The TCR was taken from an adult with an advanced solid tumor such as melanoma, head and neck, liver or kidney cancer. The gene calls are TRBV6-5 and TRBJ2-3, with D perhaps TRBD1 (6 bases). The specimen was CD4+ or CD8+ T cells sorted from blood, collected in a trial of the OX40 agonist ivuxolimab. CDR3 bases: TGTGCCAGCCGATGGGGGCAGGGAGAGGTAGATACGCAGTATTTT. Residues: CASRWGQGEVDTQYF.